This note documents a single T cell receptor beta chain sequence. What it recognizes is unknown. The record originates from a study of radiotherapy plus CTLA-4 blockade in lung cancer. Study observations and caveats: Expansion in blood of tumor-derived TCR clones was seen after radiotherapy plus ipilimumab. Early blood T cell clone dynamics reportedly forecast response best, with interferon-beta.

Chemo-refractory metastatic non-small-cell lung cancer patients were treated with focal radiation plus CTLA-4 blockade with ipilimumab. Produced via immunoSEQ multiplex PCR; TCRdb's table is partial and in-frame only. The sample yields tens of thousands of clones, more than 75% seen once. Trimming cost V 2 bases and J 6 bases, with 19 bases left between them. Germline CDR1 MNHNY, CDR2 SVGAGI (reference sequence). This CDR3 spans 16 amino acids. V usage is TRBV6-6 and J usage is TRBJ1-1, with a weak D call TRBD1 (5 bases). Material: peripheral blood, obtained from a patient treated with radiotherapy plus ipilimumab. The receptor comes from a human donor with non-small cell lung cancer that progressed on radiotherapy plus ipilimumab. The CDR3 protein is CASSYRRDQGTPEAFF. The CDR3 DNA reads TGTGCCAGCAGTTACCGCCGCGATCAGGGTACCCCTGAAGCTTTCTTT.